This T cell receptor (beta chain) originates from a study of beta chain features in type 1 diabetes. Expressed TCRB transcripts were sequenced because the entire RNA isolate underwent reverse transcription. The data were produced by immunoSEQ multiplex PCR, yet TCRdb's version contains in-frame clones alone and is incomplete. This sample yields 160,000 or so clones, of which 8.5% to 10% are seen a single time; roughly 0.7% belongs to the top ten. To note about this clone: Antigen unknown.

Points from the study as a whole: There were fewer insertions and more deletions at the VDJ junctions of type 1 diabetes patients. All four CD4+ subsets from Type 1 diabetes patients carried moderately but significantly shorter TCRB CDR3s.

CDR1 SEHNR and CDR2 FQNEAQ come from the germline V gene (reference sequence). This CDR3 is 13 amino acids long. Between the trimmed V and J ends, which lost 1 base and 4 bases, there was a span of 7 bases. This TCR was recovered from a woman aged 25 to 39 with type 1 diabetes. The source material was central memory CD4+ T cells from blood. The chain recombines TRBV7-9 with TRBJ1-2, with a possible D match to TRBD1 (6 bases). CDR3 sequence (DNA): TGTGCCAGCAGCTTAGAAGGGGGCTATGGCTACACCTTC. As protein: CASSLEGGYGYTF.